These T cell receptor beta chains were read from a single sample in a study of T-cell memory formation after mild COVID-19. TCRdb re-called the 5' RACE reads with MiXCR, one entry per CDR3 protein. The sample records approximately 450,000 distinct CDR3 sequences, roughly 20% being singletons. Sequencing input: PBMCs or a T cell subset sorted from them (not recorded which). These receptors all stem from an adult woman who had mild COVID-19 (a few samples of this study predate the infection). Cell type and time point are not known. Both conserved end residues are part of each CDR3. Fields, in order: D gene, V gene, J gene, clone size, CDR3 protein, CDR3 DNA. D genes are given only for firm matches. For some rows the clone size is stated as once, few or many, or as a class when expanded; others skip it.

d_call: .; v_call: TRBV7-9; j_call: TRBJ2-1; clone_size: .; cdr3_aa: CASSLRRDGNEQFF; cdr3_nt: TGTGCCAGCAGCTTAAGACGGGACGGCAATGAGCAGTTCTTC
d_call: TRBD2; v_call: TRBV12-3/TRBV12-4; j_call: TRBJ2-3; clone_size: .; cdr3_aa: CASSLSGGASTQYF; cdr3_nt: TGTGCCAGCAGTCTAAGCGGGGGGGCAAGTACGCAGTATTTT
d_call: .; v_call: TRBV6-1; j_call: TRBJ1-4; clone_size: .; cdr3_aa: CASSEPAHWGNEKLFF; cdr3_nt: TGTGCCAGCAGTGAACCTGCTCATTGGGGGAATGAAAAACTGTTTTTT
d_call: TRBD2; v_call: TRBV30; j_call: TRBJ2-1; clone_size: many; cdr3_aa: CAWRGQRGGLFNEQFF; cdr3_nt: TGTGCCTGGAGGGGTCAGCGGGGGGGCCTGTTCAATGAGCAGTTCTTC
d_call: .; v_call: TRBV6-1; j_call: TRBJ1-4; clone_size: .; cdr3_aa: CASSEYRTANEKLFF; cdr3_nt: TGTGCCAGCAGTGAATACCGGACAGCAAATGAAAAACTGTTTTTT
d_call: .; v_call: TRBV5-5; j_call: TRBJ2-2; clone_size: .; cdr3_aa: CASSLEGWNTGELFF; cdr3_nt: TGTGCCAGCAGCTTGGAGGGCTGGAACACCGGGGAGCTGTTTTTT
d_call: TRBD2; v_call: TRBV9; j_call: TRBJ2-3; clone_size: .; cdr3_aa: CASSVGTSGTTDTQYF; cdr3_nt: TGTGCCAGCAGCGTAGGGACTAGCGGGACCACAGATACGCAGTATTTT
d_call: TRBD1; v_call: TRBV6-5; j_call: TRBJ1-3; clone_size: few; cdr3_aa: CASSPDRASGNTIYF; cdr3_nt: TGTGCCAGCAGCCCCGACAGGGCCTCTGGAAACACCATATATTTT
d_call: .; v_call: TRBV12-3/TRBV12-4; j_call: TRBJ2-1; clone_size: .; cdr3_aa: CASSFSLGLYNEQFF; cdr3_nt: TGTGCCAGCAGTTTTTCTTTAGGACTATACAATGAGCAGTTCTTC
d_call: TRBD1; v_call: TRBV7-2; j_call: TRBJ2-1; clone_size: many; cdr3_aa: CASTRDRAHNEQFF; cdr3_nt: TGTGCCAGCACCCGGGACAGGGCCCACAATGAGCAGTTCTTC
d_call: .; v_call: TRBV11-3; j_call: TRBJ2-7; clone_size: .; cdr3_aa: CASSLATGSGEQYF; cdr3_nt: TGTGCCAGCAGCTTAGCGACGGGAAGTGGCGAGCAGTACTTC
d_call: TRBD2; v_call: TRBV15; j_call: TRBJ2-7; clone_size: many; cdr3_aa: CATSRLAGTKAYEQYF; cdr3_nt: TGTGCCACCAGCAGACTAGCGGGGACTAAAGCCTACGAGCAGTACTTC
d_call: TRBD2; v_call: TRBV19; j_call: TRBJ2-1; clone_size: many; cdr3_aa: CASSIRGGFGNEQFF; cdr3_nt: TGTGCCAGTAGTATACGCGGGGGGTTTGGGAATGAGCAGTTCTTC
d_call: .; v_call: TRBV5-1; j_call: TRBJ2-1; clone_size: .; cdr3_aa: CASRQANNEQFF; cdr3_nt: TGCGCCAGCAGACAGGCCAACAATGAGCAGTTCTTC
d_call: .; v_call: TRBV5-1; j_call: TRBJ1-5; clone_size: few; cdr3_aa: CASSLLPDIQPQHF; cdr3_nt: TGCGCCAGCAGCTTGTTACCCGATATTCAGCCCCAGCATTTT
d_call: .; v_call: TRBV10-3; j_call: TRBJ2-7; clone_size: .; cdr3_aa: CAISAGQSYEQYF; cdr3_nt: TGTGCCATCAGTGCCGGACAGAGCTACGAGCAGTACTTC
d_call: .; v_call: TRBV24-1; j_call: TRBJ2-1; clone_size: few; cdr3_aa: CATSDFDSYNEQFF; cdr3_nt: TGTGCCACCAGTGATTTTGACTCCTACAATGAGCAGTTCTTC
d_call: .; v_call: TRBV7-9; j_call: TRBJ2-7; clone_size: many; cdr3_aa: CASSFVGRNTYEQYF; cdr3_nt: TGTGCCAGCAGCTTTGTGGGTCGGAACACCTACGAGCAGTACTTC
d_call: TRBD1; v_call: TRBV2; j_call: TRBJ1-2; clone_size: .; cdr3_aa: CASRDRGVYYGYTF; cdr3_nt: TGTGCCAGCAGGGACAGGGGAGTCTACTATGGCTACACCTTC
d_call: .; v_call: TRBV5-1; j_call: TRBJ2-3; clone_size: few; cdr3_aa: CASSQRTVTDTQYF; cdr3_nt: TGCGCCAGCAGCCAGAGGACAGTAACAGATACGCAGTATTTT
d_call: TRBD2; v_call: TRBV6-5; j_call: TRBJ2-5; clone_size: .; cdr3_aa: CASSYSPLAGVTPNQETQYF; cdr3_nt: TGTGCCAGCAGTTACTCCCCACTAGCGGGAGTTACCCCCAACCAAGAGACCCAGTACTTC
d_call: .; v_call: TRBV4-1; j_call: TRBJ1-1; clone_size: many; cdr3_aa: CASSQDPGASAEAFF; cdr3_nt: TGCGCCAGCAGCCAAGATCCCGGGGCGAGCGCTGAAGCTTTCTTT
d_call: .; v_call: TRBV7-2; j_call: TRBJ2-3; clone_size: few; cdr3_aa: CASSPGRGITDTQYF; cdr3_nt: TGTGCCAGCAGCCCGGGACGGGGGATCACAGATACGCAGTATTTT
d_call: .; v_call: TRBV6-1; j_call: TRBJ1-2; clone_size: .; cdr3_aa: CASRAGLWGYTF; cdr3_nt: TGTGCCAGCAGAGCTGGCCTTTGGGGCTACACCTTC
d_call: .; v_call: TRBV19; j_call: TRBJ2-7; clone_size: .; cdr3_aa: CASSIDATGPYEQYF; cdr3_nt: TGTGCCAGTAGTATAGATGCGACGGGCCCCTACGAGCAGTACTTC
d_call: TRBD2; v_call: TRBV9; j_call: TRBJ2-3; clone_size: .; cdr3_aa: CASSESGGYSTDTQYF; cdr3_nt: TGTGCCAGCAGCGAGAGCGGGGGCTATAGCACAGATACGCAGTATTTT
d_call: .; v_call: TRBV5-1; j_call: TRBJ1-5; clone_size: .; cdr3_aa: CASSLGGVGQPQHF; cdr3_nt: TGCGCCAGCAGCTTGGGAGGGGTTGGACAGCCCCAGCATTTT
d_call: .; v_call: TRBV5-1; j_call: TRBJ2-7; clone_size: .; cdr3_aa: CASSRNRPRSYEQYF; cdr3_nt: TGCGCCAGCAGCCGCAACAGACCCCGCTCCTACGAGCAGTACTTC
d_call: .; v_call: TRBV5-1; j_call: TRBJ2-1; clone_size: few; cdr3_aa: CASSMALRGREFHEQFF; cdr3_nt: TGCGCCAGCAGCATGGCGCTTCGAGGCAGGGAATTCCATGAGCAGTTCTTC
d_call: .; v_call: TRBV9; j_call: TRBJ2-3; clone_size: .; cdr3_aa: CASSPDGRSTDTQYF; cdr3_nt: TGTGCCAGCAGTCCTGACGGCCGCTCAACAGATACGCAGTATTTT
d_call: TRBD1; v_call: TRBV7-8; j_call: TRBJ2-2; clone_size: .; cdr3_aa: CASSSWDRVKGGELFF; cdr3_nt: TGTGCCAGCAGCTCCTGGGACAGGGTCAAGGGCGGGGAGCTGTTTTTT
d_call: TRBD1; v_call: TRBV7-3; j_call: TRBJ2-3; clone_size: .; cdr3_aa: CASSMGQNTDTQYF; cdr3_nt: TGTGCCAGCAGTATGGGACAGAACACAGATACGCAGTATTTT
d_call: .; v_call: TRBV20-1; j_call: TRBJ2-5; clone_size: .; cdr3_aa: CSARRTAKETQYF; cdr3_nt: TGCAGTGCTAGAAGGACAGCCAAAGAGACCCAGTACTTC
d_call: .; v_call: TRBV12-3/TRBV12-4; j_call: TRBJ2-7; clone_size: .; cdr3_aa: CASSSDRSGPLSYEQYF; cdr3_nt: TGTGCCAGCAGTTCCGACCGAAGCGGGCCTCTCTCCTACGAGCAGTACTTC
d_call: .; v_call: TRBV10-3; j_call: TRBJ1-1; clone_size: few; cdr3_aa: CAISDPDHPVNTEAFF; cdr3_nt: TGTGCCATCAGTGATCCGGACCACCCGGTGAACACTGAAGCTTTCTTT
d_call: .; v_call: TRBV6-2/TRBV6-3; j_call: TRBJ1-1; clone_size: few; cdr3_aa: CASSSGRDFWAFF; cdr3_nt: TGTGCCAGCAGTTCCGGGCGCGACTTTTGGGCTTTCTTT
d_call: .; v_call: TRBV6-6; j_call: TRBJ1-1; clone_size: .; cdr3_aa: CASSYQGILTEAFF; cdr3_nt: TGTGCCAGCAGTTACCAGGGGATTTTGACTGAAGCTTTCTTT
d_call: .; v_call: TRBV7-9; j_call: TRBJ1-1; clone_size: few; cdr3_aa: CASGRGGNTEAFF; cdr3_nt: TGTGCCAGCGGCAGGGGTGGGAACACTGAAGCTTTCTTT
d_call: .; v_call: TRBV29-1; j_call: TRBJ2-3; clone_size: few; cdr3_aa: CSVFGLLGRTDTQYF; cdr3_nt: TGCAGCGTTTTCGGACTGCTGGGACGCACAGATACGCAGTATTTT
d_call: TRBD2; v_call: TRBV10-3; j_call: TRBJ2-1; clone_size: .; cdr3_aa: CAISESLLAGKTYNEQFF; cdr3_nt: TGTGCCATCAGTGAGTCTCTATTAGCGGGGAAGACCTACAATGAGCAGTTCTTC
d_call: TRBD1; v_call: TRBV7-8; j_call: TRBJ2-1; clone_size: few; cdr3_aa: CASSFRGQVYNEQFF; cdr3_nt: TGTGCCAGCAGCTTCAGGGGACAGGTGTACAATGAGCAGTTCTTC
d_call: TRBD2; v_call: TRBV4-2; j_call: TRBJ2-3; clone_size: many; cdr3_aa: CASSQEVGTSGTDTQYF; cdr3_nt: TGTGCCAGCAGCCAAGAAGTCGGGACTAGCGGGACAGATACGCAGTATTTT
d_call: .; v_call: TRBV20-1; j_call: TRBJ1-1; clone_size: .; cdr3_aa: CSARKETTNTEAFF; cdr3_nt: TGCAGTGCCAGGAAGGAGACAACGAACACTGAAGCTTTCTTT
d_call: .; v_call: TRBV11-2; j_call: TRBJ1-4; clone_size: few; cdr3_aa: CASSSNRENEKLFF; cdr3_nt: TGTGCCAGCAGCTCCAACCGGGAGAATGAAAAACTGTTTTTT
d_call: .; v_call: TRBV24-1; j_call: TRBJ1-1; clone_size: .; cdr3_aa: CATSDSKGDGQLNTEAFF; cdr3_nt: TGTGCCACCAGTGATTCAAAGGGGGACGGGCAATTGAACACTGAAGCTTTCTTT
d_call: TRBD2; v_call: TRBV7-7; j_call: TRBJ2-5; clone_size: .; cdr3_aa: CASSLGSGVLQETQYF; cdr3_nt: TGTGCCAGCAGCTTAGGGAGCGGGGTTCTCCAAGAGACCCAGTACTTC
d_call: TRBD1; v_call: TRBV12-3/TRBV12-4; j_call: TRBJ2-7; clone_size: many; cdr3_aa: CASSLGGQGPYEQYF; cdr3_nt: TGTGCCAGCAGTTTAGGGGGACAGGGACCCTACGAGCAGTACTTC
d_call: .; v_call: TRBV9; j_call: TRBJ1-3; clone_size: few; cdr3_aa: CASSVDGDLLYF; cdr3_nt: TGTGCCAGCAGCGTAGATGGGGACCTCCTATATTTT
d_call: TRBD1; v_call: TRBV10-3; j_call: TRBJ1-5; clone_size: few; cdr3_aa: CAISDRDRQPGTQHF; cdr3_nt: TGTGCCATCAGTGATAGGGACAGGCAACCCGGGACCCAGCATTTT
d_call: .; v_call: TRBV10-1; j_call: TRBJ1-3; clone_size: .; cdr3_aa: CASPESDSGNTIYF; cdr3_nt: TGCGCCAGCCCGGAGAGCGATTCCGGAAACACCATATATTTT
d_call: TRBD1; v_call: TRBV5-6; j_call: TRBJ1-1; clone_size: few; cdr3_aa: CASRIGQGSNTEAFF; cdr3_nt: TGTGCCAGCAGAATCGGACAGGGGTCGAACACTGAAGCTTTCTTT